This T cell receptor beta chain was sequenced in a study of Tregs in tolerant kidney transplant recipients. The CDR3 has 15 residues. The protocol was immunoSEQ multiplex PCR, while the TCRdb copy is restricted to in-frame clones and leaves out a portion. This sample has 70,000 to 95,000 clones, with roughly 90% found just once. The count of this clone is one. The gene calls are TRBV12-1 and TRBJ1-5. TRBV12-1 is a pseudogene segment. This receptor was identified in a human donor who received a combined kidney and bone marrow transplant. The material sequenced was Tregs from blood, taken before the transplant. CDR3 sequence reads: CASSFAHGGCQPQHF. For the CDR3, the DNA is TGTGCCAGCAGCTTTGCGCACGGGGGTTGCCAGCCCCAGCATTTT.